The 8 T cell receptor beta chains below were found in one sample sequenced in a study of blood T cell repertoires in COVID-19. Data came from immunoSEQ multiplex PCR; TCRdb stores just in-frame clones and leaves some out. The sample comprises under 450,000 clones, more than 70% of which are singletons, and around an eighth rests with the top ten. Sequencing input: peripheral blood. Receptors originate from a woman in her forties or fifties with COVID-19, enrolled during active disease.

This clone turned up a few times. The junction departs from germline at one end; a sequencing error may be responsible. The chain employs TRBV10-3 and TRBJ1-6; 7 nucleotides line up with TRBD1. This CDR3 comprises 12 residues. Germline lookup yields CDR1 ENHRY and CDR2 SYGVKD. The CDR3 DNA sequence: TGTGCCATCAGTGAACCGGACAGGCCGAATCTCTTT. Its protein is CAISEPDRPNLF.

This chain links TRBV30 with TRBJ1-1; a weak D match, TRBD1 (5 bases). CDR3 length: 16 amino acids. Germline-derived CDR1 and CDR2 are GTSNPN and SVGIG (reference sequence). V was shortened by 0 bases and J by 1 base, with 15 bases between the two germline ends. Here the CDR3 reads CAWSVRPGRKNTEAFF. The CDR3 DNA reads TGTGCCTGGAGTGTCAGGCCAGGGCGGAAGAACACTGAAGCTTTCTTT.

The V and J genes are TRBV28 and TRBJ2-3; 13 nucleotides match TRBD2. The CDR3 is made up of 20 amino acids. V lost 3 bases to trimming and J lost 0 bases; unmatched junction nucleotides: 12. Per the germline V gene, CDR1 is MDHEN and CDR2 is SYDVKM. CDR3 DNA sequence: TGTGCCAGCAGTTTGCCCATACGACTAGCGGGGGGCCTGAGCACAGATACGCAGTATTTT. It is translated as CASSLPIRLAGGLSTDTQYF.

V gene TRBV5-8 combines with J gene TRBJ2-2, with TRBD1 matching 7 bases. Trimming took 5 bases from V and 6 from J; bases not matched to a gene: 16. The CDR3 runs to 17 residues. From germline, CDR1 is SGHTS and CDR2 YDEGEE. The CDR3 DNA sequence: TGTGCCAGCAGTCCCATTGACAGGGATCCTGGTGCCGGGGAGCTGTTTTTT. Translated: CASSPIDRDPGAGELFF. Drawing the rest from reference TRBV5-8 and TRBJ2-2, the complete variable domain is EAGVTQSPTHLIKTRGQQATLRCSPISGHTSVYWYQQALGLGLQFLLWYDEGEERNRGNFPPRFSGRQFPNYSSELNVNALELEDSALYLCASSPIDRDPGAGELFFGEGSRLTVL.

The table lists this clone with a few counts. The chain is built from TRBV2 and TRBJ1-1; 9 nucleotides match TRBD1. Unmatched junction bases numbered 4, after V lost 4 bases and J lost 4 bases. The germline V gene encodes CDR1 SNHLY and CDR2 FYNNEI. The CDR3 extends over 14 amino acids. The CDR3 DNA sequence: TGTGCCAGCAGTGGACAGGGGGTTGGCACTGAAGCTTTCTTT. Its protein is CASSGQGVGTEAFF. The full variable domain, in which reference TRBV2 and TRBJ1-1 provide the parts outside the CDR3, is EPEVTQTPSHQVTQMGQEVILRCVPISNHLYFYWYRQILGQKVEFLVSFYNNEISEKSEIFDDQFSVERPDGSNFTLKIRSTKLEDSAMYFCASSGQGVGTEAFFGQGTRLTVV.

J is TRBJ1-1 and V is TRBV6-5, with a tentative D call TRBD1 (6 bases). This CDR3 spans 15 amino acids. V lost 5 bases to trimming and J lost 0 bases, with 13 bases between them. The germline V gene encodes CDR1 MNHEY and CDR2 SVGAGI. The CDR3 bases are TGTGCCAGCAGTCCCGGGACATTTATGAACACTGAAGCTTTCTTT. Protein sequence: CASSPGTFMNTEAFF.

The chain employs TRBV7-2 and TRBJ1-6; 8 positions agree with TRBD1. The CDR3 consists of 15 residues. The germline V gene encodes CDR1 SGHTA and CDR2 FQGNSA. V lost 8 bases and J lost 8; bases outside the gene matches: 11. CDR3 loop: CASSSRDRRDSPLHF. The CDR3 nucleotides read TGTGCCAGCTCTTCCCGGGACAGGAGGGATTCACCCCTCCACTTT.

The chain uses TRBV5-1 and TRBJ1-6; TRBD1 is a possible D gene (5 bases). V lost 4 bases to trimming and J lost 7 bases, with 12 bases between them. From germline, CDR1 is SGHRS and CDR2 YFSETQ. The CDR3 covers 14 residues. CDR3 nucleotides: TGCGCCAGCAGCACGGACACAGAAAATTCACCCCTCCACTTT. This translates into CASSTDTENSPLHF.